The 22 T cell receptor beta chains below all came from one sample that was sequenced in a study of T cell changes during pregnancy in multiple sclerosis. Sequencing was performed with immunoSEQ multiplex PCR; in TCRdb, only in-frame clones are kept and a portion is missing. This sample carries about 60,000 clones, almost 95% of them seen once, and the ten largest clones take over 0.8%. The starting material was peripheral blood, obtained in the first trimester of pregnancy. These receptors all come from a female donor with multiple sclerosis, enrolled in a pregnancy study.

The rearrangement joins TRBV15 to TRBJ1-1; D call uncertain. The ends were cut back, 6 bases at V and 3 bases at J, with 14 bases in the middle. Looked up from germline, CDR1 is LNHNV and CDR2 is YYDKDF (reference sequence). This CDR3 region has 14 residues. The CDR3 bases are TGTGCCACCAGGCACCTTGAATGGCACACTGAAGCTTTCTTT. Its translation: CATRHLEWHTEAFF.

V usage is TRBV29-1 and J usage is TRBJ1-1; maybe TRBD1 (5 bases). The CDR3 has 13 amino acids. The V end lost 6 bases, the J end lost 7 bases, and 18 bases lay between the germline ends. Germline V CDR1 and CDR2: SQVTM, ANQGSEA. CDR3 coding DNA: TGCAGCGTCGAGCAGGGCTTACTTAATGAAGCTTTCTTT. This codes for CSVEQGLLNEAFF.

CDR3 sequence reads: CASSDLAVTDTQYF. The CDR3 DNA follows: TGTGCCAGCAGTGATTTAGCGGTCACAGATACGCAGTATTTT. The chain links TRBV2 to TRBJ2-3; D is possibly TRBD2 (6 bases). Germline CDR1 SNHLY, CDR2 FYNNEI. V was cut by 3 bases and J by 2 bases, with 9 bases left in between. The CDR3 is 14 amino acids.

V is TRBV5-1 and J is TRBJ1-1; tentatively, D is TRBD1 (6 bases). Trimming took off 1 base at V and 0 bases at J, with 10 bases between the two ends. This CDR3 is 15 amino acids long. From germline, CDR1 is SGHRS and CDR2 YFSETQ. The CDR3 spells CASSLPQGMNTEAFF. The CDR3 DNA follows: TGCGCCAGCAGCTTGCCGCAGGGGATGAACACTGAAGCTTTCTTT. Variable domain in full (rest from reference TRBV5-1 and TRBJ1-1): KAGVTQTPRYLIKTRGQQVTLSCSPISGHRSVSWYQQTPGQGLQFLFEYFSETQRNKGNFPGRFSGRQFSNSRSEMNVSTLELGDSALYLCASSLPQGMNTEAFFGQGTRLTVV.

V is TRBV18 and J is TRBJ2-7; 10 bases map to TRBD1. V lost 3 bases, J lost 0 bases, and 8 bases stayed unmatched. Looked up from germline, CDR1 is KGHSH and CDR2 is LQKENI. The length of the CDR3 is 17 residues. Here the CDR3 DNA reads TGTGCCAGCTCACCCCTCCGACAGGGGGCGAGCTCCTACGAGCAGTACTTC. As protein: CASSPLRQGASSYEQYF.

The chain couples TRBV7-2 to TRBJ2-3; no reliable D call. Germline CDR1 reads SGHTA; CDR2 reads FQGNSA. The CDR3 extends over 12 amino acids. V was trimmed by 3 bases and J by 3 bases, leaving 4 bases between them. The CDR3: CASSFYTDTQYF. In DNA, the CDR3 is TGTGCCAGCAGCTTCTATACAGATACGCAGTATTTT.

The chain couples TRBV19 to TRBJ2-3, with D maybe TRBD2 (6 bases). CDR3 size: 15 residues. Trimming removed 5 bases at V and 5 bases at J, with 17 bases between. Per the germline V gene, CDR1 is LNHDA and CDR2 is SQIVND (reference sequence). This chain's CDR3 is CASSRRDFVQDTQYF. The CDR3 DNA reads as TGTGCCAGTAGTCGCCGGGACTTCGTACAAGATACGCAGTATTTT.

The CDR3 nucleotides read TGTGCCAGCAGTTACGTGTCGGGGGATCTAAGGTACACCTTC. Its protein product is CASSYVSGDLRYTF. The chain combines TRBV6-5 with TRBJ1-2; tentative D call: TRBD1 (5 bases). This CDR3 has 14 residues. CDR1 and CDR2 (germline): MNHEY, SVGAGI. Deletions cut 2 bases from V and 11 bases from J, with 18 bases between.

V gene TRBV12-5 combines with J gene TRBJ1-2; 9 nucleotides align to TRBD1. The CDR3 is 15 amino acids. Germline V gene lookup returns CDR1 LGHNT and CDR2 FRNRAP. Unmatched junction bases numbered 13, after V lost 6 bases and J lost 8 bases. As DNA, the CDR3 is TGTGCTAGTGGCCAGATTCTCGGGACAGGGATAGGCTACACCTTC. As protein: CASGQILGTGIGYTF.

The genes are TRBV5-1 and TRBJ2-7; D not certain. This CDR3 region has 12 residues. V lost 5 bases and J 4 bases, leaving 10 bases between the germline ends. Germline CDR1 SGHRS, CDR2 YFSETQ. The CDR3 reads CASRYDGYEQYF. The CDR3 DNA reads TGCGCCAGCAGGTATGACGGGTACGAGCAGTACTTC.

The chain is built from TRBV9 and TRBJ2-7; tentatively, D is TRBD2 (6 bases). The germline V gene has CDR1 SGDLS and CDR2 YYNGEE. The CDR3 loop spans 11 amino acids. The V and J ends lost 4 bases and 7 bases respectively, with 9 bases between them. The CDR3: CASSSGGEQYF. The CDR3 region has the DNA TGTGCCAGCAGCTCCGGGGGAGAGCAGTACTTC.

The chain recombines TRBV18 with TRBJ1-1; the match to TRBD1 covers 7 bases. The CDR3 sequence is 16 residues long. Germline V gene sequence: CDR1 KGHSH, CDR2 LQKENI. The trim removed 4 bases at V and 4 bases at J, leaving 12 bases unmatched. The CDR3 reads CASSLGQALVSTEAFF. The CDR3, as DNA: TGTGCCAGCTCACTCGGACAGGCCCTGGTTTCCACTGAAGCTTTCTTT.

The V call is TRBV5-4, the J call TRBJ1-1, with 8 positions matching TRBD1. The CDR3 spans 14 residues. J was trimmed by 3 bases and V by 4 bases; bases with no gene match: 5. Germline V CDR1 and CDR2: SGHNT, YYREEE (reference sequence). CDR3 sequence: CASSQGAGDTEAFF. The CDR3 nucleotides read TGTGCCAGCAGCCAGGGGGCAGGGGACACTGAAGCTTTCTTT. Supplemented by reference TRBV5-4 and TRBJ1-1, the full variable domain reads ETGVTQSPTHLIKTRGQQVTLRCSSQSGHNTVSWYQQALGQGPQFIFQYYREEENGRGNFPPRFSGLQFPNYSSELNVNALELDDSALYLCASSQGAGDTEAFFGQGTRLTVV.

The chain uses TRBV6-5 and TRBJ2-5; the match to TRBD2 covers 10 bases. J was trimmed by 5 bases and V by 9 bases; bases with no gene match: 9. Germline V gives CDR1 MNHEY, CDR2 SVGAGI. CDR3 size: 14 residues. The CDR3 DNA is TGTGCCAGTACTAGGCTAGCGGGGGATGAGACCCAGTACTTC. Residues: CASTRLAGDETQYF.

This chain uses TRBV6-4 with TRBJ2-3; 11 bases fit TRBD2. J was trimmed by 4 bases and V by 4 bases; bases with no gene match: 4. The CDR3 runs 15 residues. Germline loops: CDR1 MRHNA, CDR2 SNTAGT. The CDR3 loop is CASSGVAGGPDTQYF. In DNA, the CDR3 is TGTGCCAGCAGTGGCGTAGCGGGGGGGCCAGATACGCAGTATTTT.

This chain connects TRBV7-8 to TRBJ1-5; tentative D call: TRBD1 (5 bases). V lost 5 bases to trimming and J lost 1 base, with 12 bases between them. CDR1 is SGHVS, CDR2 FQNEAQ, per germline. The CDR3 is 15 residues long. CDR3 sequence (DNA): TGTGCCAGCAGCGTTGGTTCAGGGAGCAATCAGCCCCAGCATTTT. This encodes CASSVGSGSNQPQHF.

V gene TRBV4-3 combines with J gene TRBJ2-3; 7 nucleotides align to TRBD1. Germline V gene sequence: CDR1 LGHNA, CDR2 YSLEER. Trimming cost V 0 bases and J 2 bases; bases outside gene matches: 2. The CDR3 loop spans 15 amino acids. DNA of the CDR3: TGCGCCAGCAGCCAAGAGGGACAGCCCACAGATACGCAGTATTTT. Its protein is CASSQEGQPTDTQYF.

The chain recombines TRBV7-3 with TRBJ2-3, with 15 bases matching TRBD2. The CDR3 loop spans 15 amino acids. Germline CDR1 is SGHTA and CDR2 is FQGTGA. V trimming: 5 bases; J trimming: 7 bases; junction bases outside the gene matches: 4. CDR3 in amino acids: CASSRTSGGANTQYF. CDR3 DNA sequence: TGTGCCAGCAGCAGGACTAGCGGGGGGGCAAATACGCAGTATTTT.

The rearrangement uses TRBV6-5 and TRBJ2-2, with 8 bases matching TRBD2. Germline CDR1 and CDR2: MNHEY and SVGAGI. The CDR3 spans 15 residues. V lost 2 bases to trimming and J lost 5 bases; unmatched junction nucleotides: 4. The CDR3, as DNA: TGTGCCAGCAGTTACCGGGGGGGGCAGACCGGGGAGCTGTTTTTT. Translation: CASSYRGGQTGELFF.

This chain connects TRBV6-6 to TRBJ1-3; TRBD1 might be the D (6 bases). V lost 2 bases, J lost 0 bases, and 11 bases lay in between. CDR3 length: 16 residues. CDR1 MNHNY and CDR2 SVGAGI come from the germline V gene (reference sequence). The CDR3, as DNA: TGTGCCAGCAGTTACCCCGGACAGATCTCTGGAAACACCATATATTTT. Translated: CASSYPGQISGNTIYF.

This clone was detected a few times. The CDR3 reads CASSFTTGIGNTIYF. The CDR3 DNA reads as TGTGCCAGCAGCTTCACGACAGGGATCGGAAACACCATATATTTT. The genes are TRBV7-9 and TRBJ1-3; 7 bases are a match to TRBD1. The J segment lost 4 bases and the V segment lost 3 bases, leaving 6 bases of the junction unmatched. The CDR3 is 15 amino acids. Germline-derived CDR1 and CDR2 are SEHNR and FQNEAQ (reference sequence).

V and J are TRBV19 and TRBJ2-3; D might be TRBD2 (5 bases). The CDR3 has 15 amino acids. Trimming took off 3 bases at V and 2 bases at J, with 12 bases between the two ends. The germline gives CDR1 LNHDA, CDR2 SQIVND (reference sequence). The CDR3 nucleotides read TGTGCCAGTAGTATTAGGACTCCCAACACAGATACGCAGTATTTT. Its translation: CASSIRTPNTDTQYF.